This entry features one TCR beta chain sequence. Its recognized antigen is unknown. Per-nucleotide qualities are absent, and no much larger clonotype sits a single base away. Library construction relied on the immunoSEQ multiplex PCR assay. To provide template for TCR sequencing, every sample had RNA extracted and reverse transcribed into cDNA. First-strand cDNA was synthesized with SuperScript III using a 2:1 mix of oligo-dT and random hexamers. Amplification bias was assessed with a synthetic immune receptor repertoire, and residual bias was removed computationally. Per the source publication's procedure: Raw reads were preprocessed to remove errors, and CDR3 was defined according to IMGT conventions as the region from the conserved cysteine to phenylalanine. Clonality was calculated as 1 minus Shannon entropy normalized by log2 of the number of productive unique TCRs. CD4 or CD8 identity of scalp clones was inferred by cross-referencing scalp TCRbeta sequences with sorted blood CD4 and CD8 repertoires. TCRdb obtained this table from immuneACCESS and retained in-frame rearrangements with V and J assigned. These tables miss some clones; where compared with another copy, unresolved V genes account for less than half of the shortfall, and the remainder is unexplained. Clonal size and the V and J genes are those of that table, whereas D and trimming came from the DNA. In all, the sample holds some 200,000 clones, and 45% to 75% of those were seen once. 3% to 4% of the sample is held by the ten biggest clonotypes.

The time point label corresponds to: 4 weeks on oral tofacitinib. Sample treatment or condition, as interpreted from the label and publication: oral pan-JAK inhibitor, 5-10 mg twice daily. Lesional scalp punch biopsies and peripheral blood were obtained from alopecia areata patients. PBMCs were isolated by density centrifugation and stained for CD3, CD4 and CD8, and CD4+ and CD8+ T cells were sorted on a FACSAria. This record comes from a study of CD8+ T cells in alopecia areata (dated by TCRdb to the late 2010s). For context, the study as a whole: The treated patients took part in an open-label pilot trial in which moderate-to-severe alopecia areata was treated with oral tofacitinib at 5 to 10 mg twice daily. Patients stayed on tofacitinib for 6 to 18 months and then had 6 months of follow-up off drug so that delayed response and recurrence could be assessed. Disease severity in treated patients was measured with the SALT score, which quantifies the percentage of affected scalp surface area. To study T cell clonal expansion in alopecia areata, the researchers applied high-throughput TCRbeta sequencing to both the C3H/HeJ mouse model and human patients. Human TCRbeta sequencing covered scalp tissue and sorted CD4+ and CD8+ peripheral blood T cells from patchy and totalis/universalis alopecia areata patients and healthy controls. Biopsies were taken from tofacitinib-treated patients at baseline and at 4 and 24 weeks of treatment, and a later scalp biopsy was taken in several of the tofacitinib-treated patients. Scalp clonality was compared among normal scalp (n=4), patchy alopecia areata scalp (n=8), and alopecia totalis/universalis scalp (n=8). The RNA source kit depended on sample type: the PAXgene miRNA kit for fixed scalp, the miRNeasy kit for PBMCs, and the RNeasy kit for mouse skin. TCRbeta CDR3 regions were amplified by immunoSEQ multiplex PCR using 35 Vbeta forward and 13 Jbeta reverse primers.

From cysteine to phenylalanine, the CDR3 is 14 amino acids long. The entry retains the CDR3 DNA only, 42 bases that are in frame from base 1. The germline V end is reduced by 4 bases and the J end by 8 bases; junction bases left unmatched: 7. As encoded in the germline V gene, CDR1 is SGHRS while CDR2 is YFSETQ. Results the study describes overall, beyond this receptor: Unlike mouse skin, where gammadelta T cells dominate, normal human skin contains resident alphabeta T cells that get sequenced too, which complicates analysis of the scalp TCR repertoire. Higher clonality and more expanded CD8+ clones were observed in lesional scalp than in normal scalp, particularly in alopecia totalis/universalis, a finding suggestive of antigenic drive. Tofacitinib significantly decreased scalp clonality and the number of expanded CD8+ clones among the top 100 scalp clones. Many expanded lesional clones persisted in scalp and blood during tofacitinib treatment, which may partly explain relapse after stopping treatment. Because the treated cohort was small and had just a single nonresponder, larger studies are needed to establish links between baseline CD8+ expansion and response. TCR sequences shared between patients were less clear than in mice, possibly partly because of HLA diversity in the patient population.

The sequence derives from a human donor with alopecia areata. The input for sequencing was CD4+ T cells sorted from blood, taken at week 4, from a patient treated with tofacitinib. Recombination linked TRBV5-1 to TRBJ1-4; 8 junctional bases match TRBD1. The CDR3: CASSVDRAGEKLFF. The DNA sequence is given as TGCGCCAGCAGCGTGGACAGGGCAGGAGAAAAACTGTTTTTT.